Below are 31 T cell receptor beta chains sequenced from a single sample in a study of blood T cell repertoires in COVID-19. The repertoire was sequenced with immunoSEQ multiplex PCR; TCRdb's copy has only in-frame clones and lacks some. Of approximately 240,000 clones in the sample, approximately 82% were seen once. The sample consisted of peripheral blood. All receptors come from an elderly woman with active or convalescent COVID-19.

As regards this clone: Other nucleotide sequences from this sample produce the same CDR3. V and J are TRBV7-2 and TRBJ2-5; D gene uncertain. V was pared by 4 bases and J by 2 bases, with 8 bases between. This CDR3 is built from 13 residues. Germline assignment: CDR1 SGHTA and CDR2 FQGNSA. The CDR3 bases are TGTGCCAGCAGCTCCCGAGCACAAGAGACCCAGTACTTC. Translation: CASSSRAQETQYF.

The CDR3 DNA sequence: TGCGCCAGCAGCTTGGTGCCAGGAGAGACCCAGTACTTC. Protein product: CASSLVPGETQYF. J is TRBJ2-5 and V is TRBV5-1, with unresolved D. Trimming took off 0 bases at V and 4 bases at J, with 7 bases between the two ends. This CDR3 spans 13 amino acids. Germline loops: CDR1 SGHRS, CDR2 YFSETQ.

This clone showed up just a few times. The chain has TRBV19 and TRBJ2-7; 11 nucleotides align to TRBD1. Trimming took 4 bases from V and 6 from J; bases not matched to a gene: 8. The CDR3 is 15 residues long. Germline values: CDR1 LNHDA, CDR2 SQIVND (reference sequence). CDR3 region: CASSKAGQGAVEQYF. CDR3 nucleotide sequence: TGTGCCAGTAGTAAAGCCGGACAGGGGGCGGTCGAGCAGTACTTC. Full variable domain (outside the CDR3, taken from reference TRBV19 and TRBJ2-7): DGGITQSPKYLFRKEGQNVTLSCEQNLNHDAMYWYRQDPGQGLRLIYYSQIVNDFQKGDIAEGYSVSREKKESFPLTVTSAQKNPTAFYLCASSKAGQGAVEQYFGPGTRLTVT.

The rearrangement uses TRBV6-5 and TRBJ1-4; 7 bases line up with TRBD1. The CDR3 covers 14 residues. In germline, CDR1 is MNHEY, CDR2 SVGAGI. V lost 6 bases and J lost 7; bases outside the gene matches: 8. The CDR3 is CASRAQGKGEKLFF. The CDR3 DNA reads TGTGCCAGCAGGGCACAGGGGAAGGGTGAAAAACTGTTTTTT.

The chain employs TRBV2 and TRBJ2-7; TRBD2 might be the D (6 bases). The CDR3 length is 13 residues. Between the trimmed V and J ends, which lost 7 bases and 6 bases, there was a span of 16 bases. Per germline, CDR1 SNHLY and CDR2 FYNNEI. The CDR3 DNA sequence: TGTGCCAGCAAAAGGGACTCAGCATCCGAGCAGTACTTC. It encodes CASKRDSASEQYF.

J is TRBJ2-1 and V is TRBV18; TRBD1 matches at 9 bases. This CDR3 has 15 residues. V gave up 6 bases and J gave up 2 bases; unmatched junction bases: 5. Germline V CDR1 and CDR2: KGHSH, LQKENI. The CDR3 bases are TGTGCCAGCTCGCGACAGGGGGGAACCTACAATGAGCAGTTCTTC. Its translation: CASSRQGGTYNEQFF.

Here the CDR3 DNA reads TGTGCCAGCAGCTTAGAACCCGCAGGGACATATGGCTACACCTTC. Amino acids: CASSLEPAGTYGYTF. The chain is built from TRBV11-2 and TRBJ1-2; the D gene is possibly TRBD1 (6 bases). CDR1 and CDR2 from the germline V gene are SGHAT and FQNNGV. The CDR3 is 15 residues long. V dropped 0 bases and J dropped 5 bases, with 13 bases sitting between them.

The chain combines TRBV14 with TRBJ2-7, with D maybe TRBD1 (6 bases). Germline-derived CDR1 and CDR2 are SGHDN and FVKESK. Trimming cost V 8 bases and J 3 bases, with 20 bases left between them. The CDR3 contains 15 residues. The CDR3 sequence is CASAQGHRAVYEQYF. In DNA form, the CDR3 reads TGTGCCAGCGCCCAGGGGCACAGGGCGGTCTACGAGCAGTACTTC.

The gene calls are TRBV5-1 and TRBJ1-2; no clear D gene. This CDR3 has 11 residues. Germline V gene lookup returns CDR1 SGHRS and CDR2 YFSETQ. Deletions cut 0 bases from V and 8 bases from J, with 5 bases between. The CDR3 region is CASSLDRGYTF. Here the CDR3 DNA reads TGCGCCAGCAGCTTGGACCGGGGCTACACCTTC. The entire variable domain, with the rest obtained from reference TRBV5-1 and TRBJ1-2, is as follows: KAGVTQTPRYLIKTRGQQVTLSCSPISGHRSVSWYQQTPGQGLQFLFEYFSETQRNKGNFPGRFSGRQFSNSRSEMNVSTLELGDSALYLCASSLDRGYTFGSGTRLTVV.

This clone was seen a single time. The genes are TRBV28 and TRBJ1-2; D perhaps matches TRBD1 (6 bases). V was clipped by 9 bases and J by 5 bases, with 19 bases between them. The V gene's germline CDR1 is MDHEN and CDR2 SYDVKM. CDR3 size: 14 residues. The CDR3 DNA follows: TGTGCCAGTAAGCATCGGACAGCAACATATGGCTACACCTTC. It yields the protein CASKHRTATYGYTF.

DNA for the CDR3: TGTGCCAGCAGTTTCAGGGGATGGCAGCCCCAGCATTTT. Translation: CASSFRGWQPQHF. The chain employs TRBV28 and TRBJ1-5, with a tentative D call TRBD1 (6 bases). The ends were cut back, 3 bases at V and 7 bases at J, with 10 bases in the middle. Germline lookup yields CDR1 MDHEN and CDR2 SYDVKM. The CDR3 is 13 residues long.

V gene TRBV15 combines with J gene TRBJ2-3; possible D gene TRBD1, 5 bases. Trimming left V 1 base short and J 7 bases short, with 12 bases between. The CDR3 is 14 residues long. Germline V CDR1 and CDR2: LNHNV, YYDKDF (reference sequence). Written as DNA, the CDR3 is TGTGCCACCAGCAGAGGGGGCTATCTTAATACGCAGTATTTT. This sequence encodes CATSRGGYLNTQYF.

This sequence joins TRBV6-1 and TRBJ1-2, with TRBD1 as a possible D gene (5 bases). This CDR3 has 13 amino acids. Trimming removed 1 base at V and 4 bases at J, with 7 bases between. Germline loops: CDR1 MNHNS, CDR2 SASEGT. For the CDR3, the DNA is TGTGCCAGCAGTGAAGGGGGCGGCTATGGCTACACCTTC. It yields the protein CASSEGGGYGYTF.

CDR3 protein: CSARLAGGLETQYF. Here the CDR3 DNA reads TGCAGCGCCAGACTAGCGGGAGGGTTGGAGACCCAGTACTTC. The gene calls are TRBV29-1 and TRBJ2-5; 14 nucleotides line up with TRBD2. CDR1 is SQVTM, CDR2 ANQGSEA, per germline. The CDR3 has 14 residues. V shed 7 bases, J shed 5 bases, and the junction held 6 bases outside the gene matches.

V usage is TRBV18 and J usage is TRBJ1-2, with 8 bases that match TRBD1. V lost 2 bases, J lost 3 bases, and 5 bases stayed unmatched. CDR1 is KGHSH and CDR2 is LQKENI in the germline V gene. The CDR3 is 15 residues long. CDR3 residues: CASSPMTGEDYGYTF. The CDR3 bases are TGTGCCAGCTCACCAATGACAGGGGAGGACTATGGCTACACCTTC.

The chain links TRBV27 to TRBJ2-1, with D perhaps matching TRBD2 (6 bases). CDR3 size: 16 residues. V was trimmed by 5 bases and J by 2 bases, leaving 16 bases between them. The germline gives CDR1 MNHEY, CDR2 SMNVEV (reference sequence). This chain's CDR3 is CASSTEGLGTYNEQFF. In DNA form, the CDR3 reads TGTGCCAGCAGTACTGAGGGACTTGGCACCTACAATGAGCAGTTCTTC.

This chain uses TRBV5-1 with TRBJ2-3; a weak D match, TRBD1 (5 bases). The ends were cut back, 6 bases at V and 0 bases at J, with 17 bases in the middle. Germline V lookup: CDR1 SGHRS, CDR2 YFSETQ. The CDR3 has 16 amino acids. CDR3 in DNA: TGCGCCAGCACTCTAGGGGTATTAACAAGCACAGATACGCAGTATTTT. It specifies CASTLGVLTSTDTQYF.

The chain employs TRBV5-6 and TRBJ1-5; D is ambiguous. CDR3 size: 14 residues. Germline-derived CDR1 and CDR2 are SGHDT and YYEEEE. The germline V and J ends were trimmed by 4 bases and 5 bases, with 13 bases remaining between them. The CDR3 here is CASSKDIGDQPQHF. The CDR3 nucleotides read TGTGCCAGCAGCAAAGACATCGGGGATCAGCCCCAGCATTTT.

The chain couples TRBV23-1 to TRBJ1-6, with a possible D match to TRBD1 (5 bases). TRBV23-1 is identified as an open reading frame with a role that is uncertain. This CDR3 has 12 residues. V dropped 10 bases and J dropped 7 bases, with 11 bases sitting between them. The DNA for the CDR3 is TGCGCCATCCAGCGGGGCAATTCACCCCTCCACTTT. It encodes CAIQRGNSPLHF.

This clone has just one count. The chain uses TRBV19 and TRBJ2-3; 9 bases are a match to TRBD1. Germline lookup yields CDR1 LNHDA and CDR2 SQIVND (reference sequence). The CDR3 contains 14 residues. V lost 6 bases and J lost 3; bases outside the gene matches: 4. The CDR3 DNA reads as TGTGCCAGTAGGACAGGGGGACGGACAGATACGCAGTATTTT. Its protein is CASRTGGRTDTQYF.

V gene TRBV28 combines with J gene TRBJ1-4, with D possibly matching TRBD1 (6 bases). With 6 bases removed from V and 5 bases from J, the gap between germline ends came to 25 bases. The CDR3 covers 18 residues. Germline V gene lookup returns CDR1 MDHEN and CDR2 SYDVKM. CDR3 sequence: CASSLRGTTDLINEKLFF. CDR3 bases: TGTGCCAGCAGCCTAAGGGGGACCACAGATCTAATCAATGAAAAACTGTTTTTT. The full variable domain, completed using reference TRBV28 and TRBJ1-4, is DVKVTQSSRYLVKRTGEKVFLECVQDMDHENMFWYRQDPGLGLRLIYFSYDVKMKEKGDIPEGYSVSREKKERFSLILESASTNQTSMYLCASSLRGTTDLINEKLFFGSGTQLSVL.

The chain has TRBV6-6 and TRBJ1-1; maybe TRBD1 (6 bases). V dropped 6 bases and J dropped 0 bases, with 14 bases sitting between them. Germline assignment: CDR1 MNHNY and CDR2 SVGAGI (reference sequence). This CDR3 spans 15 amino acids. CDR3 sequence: CASSLTGTMNTEAFF. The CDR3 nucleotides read TGTGCCAGCAGCTTAACCGGGACAATGAACACTGAAGCTTTCTTT.

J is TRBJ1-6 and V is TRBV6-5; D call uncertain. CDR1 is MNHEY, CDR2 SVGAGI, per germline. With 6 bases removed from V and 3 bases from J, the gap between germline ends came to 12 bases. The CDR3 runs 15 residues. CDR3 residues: CASRSTENYNSPLHF. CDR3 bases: TGTGCCAGCAGATCTACAGAGAACTATAATTCACCCCTCCACTTT.

The CDR3, as DNA: TGTGCCAGCAGCTTAGCCCCAGCGGCCCAAGAGACCCAGTACTTC. Its protein is CASSLAPAAQETQYF. This chain joins TRBV7-9 and TRBJ2-5; D may be TRBD2 (5 bases). The CDR3 runs 15 residues. Germline assignment: CDR1 SEHNR and CDR2 FQNEAQ (reference sequence). With 0 bases removed from V and 1 base from J, the gap between germline ends came to 9 bases. Full variable domain (missing parts from reference TRBV7-9 and TRBJ2-5): DTGVSQNPRHKITKRGQNVTFRCDPISEHNRLYWYRQTLGQGPEFLTYFQNEAQLEKSRLLSDRFSAERPKGSFSTLEIQRTEQGDSAMYLCASSLAPAAQETQYFGPGTRLLVL.

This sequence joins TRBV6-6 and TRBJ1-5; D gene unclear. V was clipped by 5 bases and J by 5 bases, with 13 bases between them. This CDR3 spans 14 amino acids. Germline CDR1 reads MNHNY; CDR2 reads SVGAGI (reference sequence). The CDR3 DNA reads TGTGCCAGCAGTATGAGGGCCGGGGATCAGCCCCAGCATTTT. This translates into CASSMRAGDQPQHF.

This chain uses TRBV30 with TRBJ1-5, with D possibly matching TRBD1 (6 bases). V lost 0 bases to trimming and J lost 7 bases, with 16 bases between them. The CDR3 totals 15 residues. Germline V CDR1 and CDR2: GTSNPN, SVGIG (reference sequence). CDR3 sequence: CAWSVSGTLNQPQHF. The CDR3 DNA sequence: TGTGCCTGGAGTGTCTCCGGGACACTGAACCAGCCCCAGCATTTT.

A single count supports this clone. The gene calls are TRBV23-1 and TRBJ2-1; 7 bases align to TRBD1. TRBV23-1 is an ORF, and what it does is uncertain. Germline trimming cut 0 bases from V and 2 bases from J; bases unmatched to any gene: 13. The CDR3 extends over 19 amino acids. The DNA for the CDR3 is TGCGCCAGCAGTCAATCCGGTTCCCGAGGTGGACAGGCCTACAATGAGCAGTTCTTC. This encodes CASSQSGSRGGQAYNEQFF.

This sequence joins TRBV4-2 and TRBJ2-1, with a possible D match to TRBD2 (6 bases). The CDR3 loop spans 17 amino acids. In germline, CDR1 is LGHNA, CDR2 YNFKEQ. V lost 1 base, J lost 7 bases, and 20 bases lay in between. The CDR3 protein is CASSQASGTDGRNEQFF. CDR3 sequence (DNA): TGTGCCAGCAGCCAAGCCTCCGGTACGGATGGGAGGAATGAGCAGTTCTTC.

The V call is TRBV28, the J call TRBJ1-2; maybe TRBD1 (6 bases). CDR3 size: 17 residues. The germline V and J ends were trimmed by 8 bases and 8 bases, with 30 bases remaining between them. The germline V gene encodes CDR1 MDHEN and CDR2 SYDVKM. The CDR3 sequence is CASSILTGMERERGYTF. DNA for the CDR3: TGTGCCAGCTCAATCTTAACAGGGATGGAAAGAGAAAGAGGCTACACCTTC.

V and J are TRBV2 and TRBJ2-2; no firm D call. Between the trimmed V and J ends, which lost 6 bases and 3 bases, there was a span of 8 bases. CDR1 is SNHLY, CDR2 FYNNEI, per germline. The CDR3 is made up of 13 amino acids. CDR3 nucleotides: TGTGCCAGCAGCTCCCGAGACACCGGGGAGCTGTTTTTT. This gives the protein CASSSRDTGELFF.

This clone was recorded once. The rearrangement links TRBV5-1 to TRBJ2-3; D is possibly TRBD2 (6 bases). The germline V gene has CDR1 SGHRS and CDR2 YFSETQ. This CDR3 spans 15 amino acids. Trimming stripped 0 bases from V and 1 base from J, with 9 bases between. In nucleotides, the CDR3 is TGCGCCAGCAGCTTGGTGGGGGAGGGCACAGATACGCAGTATTTT. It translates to CASSLVGEGTDTQYF.